What follows describes a single T cell receptor (beta chain). Which antigen it targets is not known. Base qualities are not recorded, but no much larger clone differs from it by a single base. TCRbeta CDR3 regions were amplified from genomic DNA by means of the immunoSEQ Assay, a bias-controlled multiplex PCR. Per the original workflow: The number of nucleated cells in each sample was estimated from the amplification of reference gene primers within the assay. To quantify the absolute abundance of each unique TCRbeta CDR3 rearrangement, sequence reads were collapsed and filtered. For each sample, productive Simpson clonality was calculated as the square root of Simpson's diversity index over productive rearrangements. Sourced from immuneACCESS, this table was stored by TCRdb with only in-frame sequences that have V and J called. A share of the clones is absent; for the studies checked, an unresolved V gene accounts for under half, and the remainder has no known explanation. The DNA was the basis for D and trimming; V, J and clone size are from that table. Present in this sample are 60,000 to 75,000 clones, 83% of which were seen just once. The top ten clonotypes cover about 5.9% of the sample.

Measured from the cysteine to the phenylalanine, the CDR3 is 12 residues long. Only the CDR3 region is kept as DNA, spanning 36 bases read in frame from base 1. V is cut by 0 bases and J by 9 bases, and the space between the germline ends is 6 bases. The germline V gene provides CDR1 SNHLY and CDR2 FYNNEI. The entry originates in a study of blood T cell repertoires in COVID-19 (TCRdb year 2020). About the investigation overall: Collaborator samples came from the United States, Italy and Spain and covered acute and convalescent phases of COVID-19. The prospective study material was composed of cDNA or gDNA derived from T cells, B-cell-depleted T cells, or PBMCs. The repertoires were released in a freely available public database intended as a resource for research on the immune response to SARS-CoV-2. Nearly every sample came with metadata listing a de-identified subject ID, COVID-19 status, age in years and sex. The samples were drawn from the first 160 participants of the ongoing ImmuneRACE study and from 1,254 subjects provided by 6 global collaborators. Where HLA class I and class II types were available, the types were taken from metadata supplied by the sample provider, not from assay-based typing. The dataset comprised deeply sampled blood TCRbeta repertoires from subjects exposed to, actively infected with, or recovered from COVID-19.

Collaborating institutions collected whole blood in K2EDTA tubes following their own protocols. Collaborator samples were shipped for TCRbeta analysis as frozen whole blood, isolated PBMCs, or DNA extracted from either sample type. The investigation overall reported the following: How much clinical and demographic metadata was included differed by source and by participant, and the metadata was provided uncurated.

This sequence was found in a human donor in a cohort sampled during active COVID-19. Material for sequencing was peripheral blood. The V gene is TRBV2 and the J gene is TRBJ2-1, with no D gene named confidently. In nucleotide form, the sequence is TGTGCCAGCAGTGAAGCCGGGTCTGAGCAGTTCTTC. This is translated as CASSEAGSEQFF. Where the CDR3 stops, the reference TRBV2 and TRBJ2-1 genes take over; the full variable domain is EPEVTQTPSHQVTQMGQEVILRCVPISNHLYFYWYRQILGQKVEFLVSFYNNEISEKSEIFDDQFSVERPDGSNFTLKIRSTKLEDSAMYFCASSEAGSEQFFGPGTRLTVL.